The text below deals with one T cell receptor (beta chain). Time point described: patch test 1, 2 weeks after DPC sensitization. The treatment is: therapeutic diphenylcyclopropenone sensitization with weekly scalp DPC. Blood sampling preceded each patch test application. Extraction yielded total RNA from whole blood (unfractionated). The data were taken from a study of human T cells and chemical hapten exposure. About the study: Doses of diphenylcyclopropenone went to the patients' scalps weekly throughout the roughly 24-week study. Once 0.01% DPC had been applied to the upper back by patch test, readings were taken at 6 days.

The CDR3 extends over 14 amino acids. Germline CDR1 is SGHVS and CDR2 is FQNEAQ. Trimming cost V 4 bases and J 6 bases, with 14 bases left between them. TCRdb re-analysed the RACE reads in MiXCR, keeping a single row per CDR3 protein. The sample gives 74,000 or so distinct CDR3 sequences, approximately 12% of which show up once; about 3.5% is in the top ten. The sequence was collected from a woman aged 55-75 years with alopecia areata. Some clones in this sample may be carry-over from other donors' samples. The sequencing here drew on whole blood, taken in connection with sensitization to the hapten diphenylcyclopropenone (DPC). The V and J genes are TRBV7-8 and TRBJ2-3, with D possibly being TRBD1 or TRBD2 (5 bases each). CDR3 sequence: CASSSFWGSDTQYF. The CDR3 DNA sequence: TGTGCCAGCAGCTCGTTTTGGGGGTCGGATACGCAGTATTTT.